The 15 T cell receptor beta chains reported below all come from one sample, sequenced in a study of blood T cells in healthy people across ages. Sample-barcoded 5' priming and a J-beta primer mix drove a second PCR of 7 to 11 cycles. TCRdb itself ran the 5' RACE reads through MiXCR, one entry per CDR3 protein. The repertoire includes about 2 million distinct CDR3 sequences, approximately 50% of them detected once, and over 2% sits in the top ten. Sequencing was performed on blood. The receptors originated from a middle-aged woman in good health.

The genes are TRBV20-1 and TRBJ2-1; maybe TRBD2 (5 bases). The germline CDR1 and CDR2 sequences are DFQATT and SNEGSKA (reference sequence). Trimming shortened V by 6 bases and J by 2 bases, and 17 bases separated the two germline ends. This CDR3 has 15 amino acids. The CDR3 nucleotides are TGCAGTGCCGGACTTGCGAACCCCCCCTACAATGAGCAGTTCTTC. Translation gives CSAGLANPPYNEQFF.

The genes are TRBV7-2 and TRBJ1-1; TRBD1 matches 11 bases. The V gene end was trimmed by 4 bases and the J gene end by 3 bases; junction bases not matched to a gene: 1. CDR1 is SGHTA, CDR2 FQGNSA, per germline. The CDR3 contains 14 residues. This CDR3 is CASSSGQGDTEAFF. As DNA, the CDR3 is TGTGCCAGCAGCTCGGGACAGGGGGACACTGAAGCTTTCTTT.

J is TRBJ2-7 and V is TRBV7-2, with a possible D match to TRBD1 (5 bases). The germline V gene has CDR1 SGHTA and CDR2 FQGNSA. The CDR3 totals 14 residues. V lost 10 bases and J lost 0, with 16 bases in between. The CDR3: CATRSQGSSYEQYF. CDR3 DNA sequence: TGTGCCACCAGAAGCCAGGGTAGCTCCTACGAGCAGTACTTC.

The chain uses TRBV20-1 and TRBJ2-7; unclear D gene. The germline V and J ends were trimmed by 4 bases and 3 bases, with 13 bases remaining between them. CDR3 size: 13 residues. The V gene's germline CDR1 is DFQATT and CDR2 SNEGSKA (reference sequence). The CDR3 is CSATDGTYYEQYF. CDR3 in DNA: TGCAGTGCTACGGACGGAACCTACTACGAGCAGTACTTC.

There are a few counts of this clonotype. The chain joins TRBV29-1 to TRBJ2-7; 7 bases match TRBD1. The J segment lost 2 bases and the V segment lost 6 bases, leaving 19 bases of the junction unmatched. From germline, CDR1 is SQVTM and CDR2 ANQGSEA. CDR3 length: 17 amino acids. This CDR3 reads CSVAPRPPGQRTYEQYF. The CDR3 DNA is TGCAGCGTCGCTCCTAGACCACCGGGACAGCGCACCTACGAGCAGTACTTC.

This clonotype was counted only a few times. The CDR3 sequence: CASFSPRGVMKTQYF. The CDR3 bases are TGTGCCAGCTTTTCGCCGCGAGGGGTGATGAAGACCCAGTACTTC. The chain has TRBV6-5 and TRBJ2-7; the D call may be TRBD1 or TRBD2 (5 bases each). Gene TRBJ2-5 matches the end of the DNA better, so the J call may be wrong. Germline assignment: CDR1 MNHEY and CDR2 SVGAGI. The CDR3 extends over 15 amino acids.

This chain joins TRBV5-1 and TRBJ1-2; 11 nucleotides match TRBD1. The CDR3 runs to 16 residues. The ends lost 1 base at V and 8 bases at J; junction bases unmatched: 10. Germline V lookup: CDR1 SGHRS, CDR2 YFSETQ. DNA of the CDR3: TGCGCCAGCAGCTTGTTCACCGCGGGACAGGGGGACGGCTACACCTTC. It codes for CASSLFTAGQGDGYTF.

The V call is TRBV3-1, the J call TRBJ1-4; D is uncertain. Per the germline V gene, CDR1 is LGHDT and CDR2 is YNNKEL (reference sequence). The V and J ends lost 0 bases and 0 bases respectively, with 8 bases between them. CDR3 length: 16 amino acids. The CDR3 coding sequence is TGTGCCAGCAGCCAAGAGATCAGTGCAACTAATGAAAAACTGTTTTTT. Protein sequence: CASSQEISATNEKLFF.

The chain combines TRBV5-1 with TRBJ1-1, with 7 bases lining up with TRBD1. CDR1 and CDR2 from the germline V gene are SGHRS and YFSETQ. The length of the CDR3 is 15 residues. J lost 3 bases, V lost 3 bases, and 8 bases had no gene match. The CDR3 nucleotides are TGCGCCAGCAGCTCTTCGGGACAGCTTCACACTGAAGCTTTCTTT. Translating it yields CASSSSGQLHTEAFF.

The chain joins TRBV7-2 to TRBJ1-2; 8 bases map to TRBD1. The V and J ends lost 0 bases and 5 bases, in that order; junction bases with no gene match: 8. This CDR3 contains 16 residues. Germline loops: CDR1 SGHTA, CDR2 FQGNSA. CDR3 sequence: CASSLAIRTGQYGYTF. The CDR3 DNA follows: TGTGCCAGCAGCTTAGCGATTCGGACAGGGCAATATGGCTACACCTTC.

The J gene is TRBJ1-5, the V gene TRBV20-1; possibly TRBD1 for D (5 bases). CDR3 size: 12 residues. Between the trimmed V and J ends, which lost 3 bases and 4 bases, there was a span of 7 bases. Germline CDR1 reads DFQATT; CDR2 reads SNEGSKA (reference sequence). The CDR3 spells CSASWGNQPQHF. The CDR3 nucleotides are TGCAGTGCTAGTTGGGGGAATCAGCCCCAGCATTTT.

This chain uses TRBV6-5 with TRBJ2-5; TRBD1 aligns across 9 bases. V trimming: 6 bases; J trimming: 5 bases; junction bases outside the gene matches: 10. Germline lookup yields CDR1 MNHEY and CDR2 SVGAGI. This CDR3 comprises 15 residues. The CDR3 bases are TGTGCCAGCAGCACCAACAGGGGGCCGTGGGAGACCCAGTACTTC. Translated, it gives CASSTNRGPWETQYF.

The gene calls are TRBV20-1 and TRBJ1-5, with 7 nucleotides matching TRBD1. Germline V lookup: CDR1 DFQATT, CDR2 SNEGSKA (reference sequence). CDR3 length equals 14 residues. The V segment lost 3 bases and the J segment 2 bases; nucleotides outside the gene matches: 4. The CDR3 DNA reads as TGCAGTGCTAGGGACAGGACCCGCAATCAGCCCCAGCATTTT. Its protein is CSARDRTRNQPQHF.

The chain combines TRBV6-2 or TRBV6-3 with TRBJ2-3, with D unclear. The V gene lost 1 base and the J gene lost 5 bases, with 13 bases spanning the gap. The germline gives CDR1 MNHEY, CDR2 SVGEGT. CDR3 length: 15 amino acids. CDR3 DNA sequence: TGTGCCAGCAGTTACTGGGCAGGAGTACGAGATACGCAGTATTTT. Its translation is CASSYWAGVRDTQYF.

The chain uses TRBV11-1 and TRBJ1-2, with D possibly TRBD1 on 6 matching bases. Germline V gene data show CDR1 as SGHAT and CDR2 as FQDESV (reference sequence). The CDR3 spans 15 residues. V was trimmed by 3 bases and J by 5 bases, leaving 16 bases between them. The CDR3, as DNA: TGTGCCAGCAGCTTGGACAGCTCCCCCTGGTATGGCTACACCTTC. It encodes CASSLDSSPWYGYTF. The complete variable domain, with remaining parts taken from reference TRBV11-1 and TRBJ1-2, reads EAEVAQSPRYKITEKSQAVAFWCDPISGHATLYWYRQILGQGPELLVQFQDESVVDDSQLPKDRFSAERLKGVDSTLKIQPAELGDSAMYLCASSLDSSPWYGYTFGSGTRLTVV.